These 11 T cell receptor beta chains originate from one sample sequenced in a study of Tregs in tolerant kidney transplant recipients. Related graft donors supplied nonmyeloablative bone marrow transplants, and mixed chimerism was transient. TCRdb's copy holds only in-frame clones and misses some; the assay was immunoSEQ multiplex PCR. The sample holds approximately 60,000 clones, approximately 89% seen once. The sample consisted of CD4+ T cells from blood (PBMCs), taken 6 months after the transplant. The receptors shown here come from a human patient who received a combined kidney and bone marrow transplant. The T cells may come from the graft donor.

This chain's CDR3 is CASSRFGTGVGNEQFF. The CDR3, as DNA: TGTGCCAGCAGCCGATTCGGGACAGGGGTGGGAAATGAGCAGTTCTTC. The V gene is TRBV7-3, the J gene TRBJ2-1; TRBD1 aligns across 10 bases. From germline, CDR1 is SGHTA and CDR2 FQGTGA. The length of the CDR3 is 16 residues. V shed 5 bases, J shed 7 bases, and the junction held 11 bases outside the gene matches.

The V call is TRBV7-2, the J call TRBJ1-4; 9 nucleotides agree with TRBD1. CDR1 and CDR2 from the germline V gene are SGHTA and FQGNSA. J was trimmed by 6 bases and V by 5 bases; bases with no gene match: 7. This CDR3 spans 15 amino acids. CDR3: CASSTRDRAHEKLFF. CDR3 bases: TGTGCCAGCAGCACCCGGGACAGGGCCCATGAAAAACTGTTTTTT.

This clone is a singleton in its sample. A read error may produce the germline difference seen at one junction end. The chain uses TRBV16 and TRBJ2-5, with D maybe TRBD1 (5 bases). This CDR3 region has 13 residues. Germline CDR1 and CDR2: KGHSY and FQNENV. For the CDR3, the DNA is TGTGCCAGCGCCAGGGCAGGCCAAGGGACCCAGTACTTC. Protein sequence: CASARAGQGTQYF.

The CDR3 coding sequence is TGCGCCAGCAGCCAAGTGGCGGCTGCCGGTCTTAAGTCGCACAAAGAGACCCAGTACTTC. This codes for CASSQVAAAGLKSHKETQYF. The chain employs TRBV4-3 and TRBJ2-5; D uncertain. V was pared by 1 base and J by 3 bases, with 27 bases between. The V gene's germline CDR1 is LGHNA and CDR2 YSLEER. The CDR3 has 20 residues.

In its sample, this clone was seen once. The chain uses TRBV19 and TRBJ2-7; 7 bases map to TRBD1. The CDR3 contains 14 residues. Germline V gene lookup returns CDR1 LNHDA and CDR2 SQIVND (reference sequence). The V gene end was trimmed by 4 bases and the J gene end by 0 bases; junction bases not matched to a gene: 3. CDR3 nucleotides: TGTGCCAGTAGTAATGGGGACAGCTCCTACGAGCAGTACTTC. This gives the protein CASSNGDSSYEQYF. Variable domain in full (rest from reference TRBV19 and TRBJ2-7): DGGITQSPKYLFRKEGQNVTLSCEQNLNHDAMYWYRQDPGQGLRLIYYSQIVNDFQKGDIAEGYSVSREKKESFPLTVTSAQKNPTAFYLCASSNGDSSYEQYFGPGTRLTVT.

This sequence joins TRBV11-3 and TRBJ2-1; 11 bases are shared with TRBD2. This CDR3 has 18 amino acids. Trimming at V came to 0 bases and at J to 3 bases, leaving 7 bases not matched to a gene. CDR1 SGHNT and CDR2 YENEEA come from the germline V gene. CDR3 coding DNA: TGTGCCAGCAGCTTAGAGGGGTTAGCGGGAGGGTACTACAATGAGCAGTTCTTC. Translating gives CASSLEGLAGGYYNEQFF.

The V and J genes are TRBV7-7 and TRBJ2-5, with D perhaps TRBD2 (7 bases). This CDR3 contains 16 residues. Germline V gives CDR1 SSHAT, CDR2 FNYEAQ (reference sequence). V was trimmed by 4 bases and J by 2 bases, leaving 17 bases between them. The CDR3 sequence: CASSSDPRGPQETQYF. CDR3 coding DNA: TGTGCCAGCAGCTCGGATCCGCGGGGGCCACAAGAGACCCAGTACTTC.

V is TRBV19 and J is TRBJ1-5; D gene uncertain. The germline gives CDR1 LNHDA, CDR2 SQIVND (reference sequence). The CDR3 runs to 16 residues. Trimming removed 7 bases from V and 1 base from J, with 17 bases in between. CDR3 nucleotides: TGTGCCAGTACCGCTTTCGTCAGGTTGAGCAATCAGCCCCAGCATTTT. This encodes CASTAFVRLSNQPQHF.

J is TRBJ1-2 and V is TRBV5-8; D call uncertain. Trimming shortened V by 4 bases and J by 4 bases, and 8 bases separated the two germline ends. The CDR3 sequence is 12 residues long. Germline assignment: CDR1 SGHTS and CDR2 YDEGEE. This chain's CDR3 is CASSPAGYGYTF. The CDR3 nucleotides are TGTGCCAGCAGCCCGGCGGGCTATGGCTACACCTTC.

The rearrangement uses TRBV14 and TRBJ2-3, with 10 bases fitting TRBD2. The CDR3 runs 19 residues. In germline, CDR1 is SGHDN, CDR2 FVKESK. V lost 3 bases, J lost 2 bases, and 14 bases stayed unmatched. DNA of the CDR3: TGTGCCAGCAGCCATCGTCTAGCGGGAGTTAACCCCCTCACAGATACGCAGTATTTT. Amino acids: CASSHRLAGVNPLTDTQYF.

Note on this clone: At one boundary the junction diverges from the germline segment, which might be a read error. This chain uses TRBV5-8 with TRBJ1-2; 7 bases agree with TRBD1. CDR3 size: 14 residues. Looked up from germline, CDR1 is SGHTS and CDR2 is YDEGEE. CDR3 protein: CASSAGQTIFPYGF. The CDR3 region has the DNA TGTGCCAGCAGCGCGGGACAGACCATATTCCCCTATGGCTTC.